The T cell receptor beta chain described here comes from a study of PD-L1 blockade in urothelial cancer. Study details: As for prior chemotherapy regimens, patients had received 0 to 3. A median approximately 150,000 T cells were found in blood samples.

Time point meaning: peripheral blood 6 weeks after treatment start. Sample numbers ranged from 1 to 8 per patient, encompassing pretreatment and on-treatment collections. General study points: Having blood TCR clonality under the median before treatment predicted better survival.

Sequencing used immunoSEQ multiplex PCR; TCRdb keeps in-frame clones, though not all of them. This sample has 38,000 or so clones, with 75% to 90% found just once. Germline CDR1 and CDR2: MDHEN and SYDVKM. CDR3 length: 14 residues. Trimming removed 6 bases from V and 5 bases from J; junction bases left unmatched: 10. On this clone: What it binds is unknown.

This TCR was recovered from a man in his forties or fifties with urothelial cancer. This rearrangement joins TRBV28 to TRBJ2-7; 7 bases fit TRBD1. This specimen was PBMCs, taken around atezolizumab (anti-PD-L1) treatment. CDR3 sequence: CASSLDRVLNEQYF. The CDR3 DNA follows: TGTGCCAGCAGCTTAGACAGGGTTCTGAACGAGCAGTACTTC.